The entry that follows covers one T cell receptor beta chain sequence. Its specificity is not known. This CDR3 has 14 amino acids. Germline values: CDR1 SGHVS, CDR2 FQNEAQ. This sample was included in a study of T cells expressing NK-cell markers. At the level of the study: Underlying the TCR beta repertoires were sorted CD3+CD56+NKG2C+, CD3+CD56+NKG2C- and CD3+CD56-NKG2C+ T cells. Eight donors were sequenced, of whom seven were HCMV-seropositive, while the remaining one was HCMV-seronegative.

Whole-study findings and limits: The CD3+CD56-NKG2C+ fraction was also led by these clonotypes in several donors.

TCRdb re-called the 5' RACE reads, yielding one record per CDR3 amino acid sequence without DNA. In total, the table holds about 400,000 distinct CDR3 sequences. The sequencing sample was made of blood T cells: a sorted CD56 or NKG2C T cell subset, CD4+ or CD8+ T cells, or bulk PBMC T cells (not recorded which). The gene calls are TRBV7-8 and TRBJ2-1; as DNA is missing, the TRBD1 call by TCRdb cannot be tested. This clonotype was obtained from a woman aged 45 to 65 in good health. The CDR3 region is CASSDLRGGPEQFF.